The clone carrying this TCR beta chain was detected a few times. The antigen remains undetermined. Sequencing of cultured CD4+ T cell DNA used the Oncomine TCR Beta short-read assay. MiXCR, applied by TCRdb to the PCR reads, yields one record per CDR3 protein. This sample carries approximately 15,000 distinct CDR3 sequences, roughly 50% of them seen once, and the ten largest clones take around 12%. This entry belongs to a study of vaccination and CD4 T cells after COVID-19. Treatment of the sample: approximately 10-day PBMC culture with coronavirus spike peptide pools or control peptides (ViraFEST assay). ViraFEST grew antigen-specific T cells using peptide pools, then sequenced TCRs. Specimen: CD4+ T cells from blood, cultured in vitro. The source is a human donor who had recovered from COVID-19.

CDR3 DNA: TGCAGTGCTCGTAAGGAATTCTCGAATCAGCCCCAGCATTTT. Protein sequence: CSARKEFSNQPQHF. The chain uses TRBV20-1 and TRBJ1-5, with D hard to call. From germline, CDR1 is DFQATT and CDR2 SNEGSKA (reference sequence). The CDR3 contains 14 residues. V was clipped by 5 bases and J by 4 bases, with 15 bases between them.